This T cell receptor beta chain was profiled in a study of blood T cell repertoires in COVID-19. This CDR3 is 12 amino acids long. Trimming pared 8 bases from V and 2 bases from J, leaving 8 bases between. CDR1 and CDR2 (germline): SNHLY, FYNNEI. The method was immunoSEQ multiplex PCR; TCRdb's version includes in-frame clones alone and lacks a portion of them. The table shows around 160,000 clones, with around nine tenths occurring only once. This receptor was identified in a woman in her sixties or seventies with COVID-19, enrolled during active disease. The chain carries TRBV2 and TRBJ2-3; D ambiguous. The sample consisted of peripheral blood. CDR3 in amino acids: CASERNTDTQYF. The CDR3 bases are TGTGCCAGCGAGCGAAACACAGATACGCAGTATTTT.